These 14 T cell receptor beta chains came from one sample sequenced in a study of blood T cell repertoires in COVID-19. The table came from immunoSEQ multiplex PCR; TCRdb's copy has only in-frame clones and leaves some out. Among about 210,000 clones listed, roughly 79% were seen once. Sequenced sample: PBMCs or T cells enriched from blood (not recorded which). The receptors stem from a woman between 45 and 60 years old with acute COVID-19.

V and J are TRBV2 and TRBJ2-1; the match to TRBD2 covers 13 bases. This CDR3 has 14 amino acids. After removal of 5 bases from V and 10 bases from J, the junction contained 5 bases not matched to a gene. The germline CDR1 and CDR2 sequences are SNHLY and FYNNEI. The CDR3 reads CASSTSGGAEEQFF. CDR3 nucleotide sequence: TGTGCCAGCAGTACTAGCGGGGGGGCCGAGGAGCAGTTCTTC.

V usage is TRBV12-3 or TRBV12-4 and J usage is TRBJ1-6; D unresolved. Trimming pared 5 bases from V and 14 bases from J, leaving 10 bases between. This CDR3 has 11 amino acids. The CDR3 protein is CASSSTGALHF. The CDR3 DNA follows: TGTGCCAGCAGTAGTACCGGGGCCCTCCACTTT.

The chain uses TRBV12-3 or TRBV12-4 and TRBJ1-2; 7 bases line up with TRBD1. The CDR3 is made up of 11 amino acids. Trimming removed 6 bases from V and 6 bases from J; junction bases left unmatched: 1. Here the CDR3 reads CASRGGHGYTF. The CDR3 DNA reads as TGTGCCAGCAGAGGGGGCCATGGCTACACCTTC.

The genes are TRBV12-3 or TRBV12-4 and TRBJ1-2, with D tentatively TRBD1 (5 bases). The CDR3 consists of 13 residues. V shed 5 bases and J shed 8 bases, with 15 bases lying between them. The CDR3, as DNA: TGTGCCAGCAGTCTCAGGGTACAAGGAGGCTACACCTTC. Encoded protein: CASSLRVQGGYTF.

Here the CDR3 reads CASLGAASGGRQETQYF. The CDR3 region has the DNA TGTGCCAGCCTGGGGGCGGCTAGCGGGGGGCGCCAAGAGACCCAGTACTTC. V usage is TRBV2 and J usage is TRBJ2-5, with 11 bases identical to TRBD2. Germline lookup yields CDR1 SNHLY and CDR2 FYNNEI. The CDR3 loop spans 17 amino acids. After removal of 8 bases from V and 1 base from J, the junction contained 12 bases not matched to a gene.

The chain links TRBV9 to TRBJ2-7; D is undetermined. Germline assignment: CDR1 SGDLS and CDR2 YYNGEE. V dropped 10 bases and J dropped 5 bases, with 13 bases sitting between them. This CDR3 is 11 amino acids long. The CDR3 here is CAPTYPNEQYF. The CDR3 DNA reads TGTGCCCCCACTTACCCGAACGAGCAGTACTTC.

The gene calls are TRBV15 and TRBJ2-1; D remains unclear. Germline lookup yields CDR1 LNHNV and CDR2 YYDKDF (reference sequence). Deletions cut 0 bases from V and 13 bases from J, with 16 bases between. This CDR3 is 14 amino acids long. The CDR3 reads CATSRDLEMRFQFF. The CDR3 region has the DNA TGTGCCACCAGCAGAGATCTAGAAATGAGGTTTCAGTTCTTC.

This chain links TRBV24-1 with TRBJ1-5; possibly TRBD1 for D (6 bases). Germline V gene lookup returns CDR1 KGHDR and CDR2 SFDVKD. This CDR3 region has 16 residues. V was pared by 3 bases and J by 4 bases, with 15 bases between. CDR3 loop: CATSDHRTALNQPQHF. The CDR3 coding sequence is TGTGCCACCAGTGATCATCGGACAGCTCTTAATCAGCCCCAGCATTTT.

The table lists this clone with a count of one. The J gene is TRBJ1-1, the V gene TRBV7-2; D not resolved. Germline assignment: CDR1 SGHTA and CDR2 FQGNSA. V shed 5 bases and J shed 7 bases, with 8 bases lying between them. The CDR3 consists of 11 residues. The CDR3 region is CASSPAVEAFF. The CDR3 nucleotides are TGTGCCAGCAGCCCGGCGGTTGAAGCTTTCTTT.

The chain combines TRBV5-8 with TRBJ1-2, with 7 bases matching TRBD1. Germline V gene data show CDR1 as SGHTS and CDR2 as YDEGEE. CDR3 length equals 15 residues. Trimming took 0 bases from V and 4 from J; bases not matched to a gene: 6. The CDR3 sequence is CASSLAEQGIYGYTF. CDR3 DNA: TGTGCCAGCAGCTTGGCGGAACAGGGGATCTATGGCTACACCTTC.

The chain couples TRBV11-3 to TRBJ2-5, with TRBD1 matching over 7 bases. Germline V gene data show CDR1 as SGHNT and CDR2 as YENEEA. This CDR3 has 16 residues. The V gene end was trimmed by 5 bases and the J gene end by 2 bases; junction bases not matched to a gene: 11. In DNA, the CDR3 is TGTGCCAGCAGCGAGTCAGGGGGAGTAGGGCAAGAGACCCAGTACTTC. Translated: CASSESGGVGQETQYF.

This chain joins TRBV4-2 and TRBJ1-1; D not certain. The CDR3 length is 14 residues. V was cut by 3 bases and J by 6 bases, with 14 bases left in between. The germline gives CDR1 LGHNA, CDR2 YNFKEQ. The CDR3 DNA reads TGTGCCAGCAGCCACGGGGTTGTTCGTTCTGAAGCTTTCTTT. It translates to CASSHGVVRSEAFF.

The V gene is TRBV6-1, the J gene TRBJ2-3, with TRBD1 matching over 7 bases. CDR1 and CDR2 from the germline V gene are MNHNS and SASEGT. The CDR3 contains 15 residues. Germline trimming cut 1 base from V and 0 bases from J; bases unmatched to any gene: 1. For the CDR3, the DNA is TGTGCCAGCAGTGAAGAGGGGGCTAGCACAGATACGCAGTATTTT. Its protein product is CASSEEGASTDTQYF.

The chain is built from TRBV7-9 and TRBJ2-3, with TRBD2 as a possible D gene (6 bases). The V end was cut by 0 bases, the J end by 6 bases, with 13 bases between. The CDR3 is 15 amino acids. Germline CDR1 is SEHNR and CDR2 is FQNEAQ (reference sequence). In DNA, the CDR3 is TGTGCCAGCAGCTTAGCTAGGACTAATCGGGATACGCAGTATTTT. Translation: CASSLARTNRDTQYF.